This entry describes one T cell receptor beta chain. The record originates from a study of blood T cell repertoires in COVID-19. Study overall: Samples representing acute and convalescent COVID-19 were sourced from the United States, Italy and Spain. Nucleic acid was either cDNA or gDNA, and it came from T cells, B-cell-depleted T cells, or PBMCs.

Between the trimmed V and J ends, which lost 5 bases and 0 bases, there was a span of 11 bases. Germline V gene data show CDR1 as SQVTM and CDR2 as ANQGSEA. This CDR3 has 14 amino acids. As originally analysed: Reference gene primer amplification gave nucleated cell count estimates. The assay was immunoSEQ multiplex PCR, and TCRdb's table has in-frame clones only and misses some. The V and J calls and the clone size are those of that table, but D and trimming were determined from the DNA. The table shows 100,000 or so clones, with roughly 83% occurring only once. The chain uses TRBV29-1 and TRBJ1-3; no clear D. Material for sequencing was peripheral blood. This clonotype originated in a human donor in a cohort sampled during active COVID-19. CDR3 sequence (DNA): TGCAGCGTTCGGAATTACAGCTCTGGAAACACCATATATTTT. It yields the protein CSVRNYSSGNTIYF.